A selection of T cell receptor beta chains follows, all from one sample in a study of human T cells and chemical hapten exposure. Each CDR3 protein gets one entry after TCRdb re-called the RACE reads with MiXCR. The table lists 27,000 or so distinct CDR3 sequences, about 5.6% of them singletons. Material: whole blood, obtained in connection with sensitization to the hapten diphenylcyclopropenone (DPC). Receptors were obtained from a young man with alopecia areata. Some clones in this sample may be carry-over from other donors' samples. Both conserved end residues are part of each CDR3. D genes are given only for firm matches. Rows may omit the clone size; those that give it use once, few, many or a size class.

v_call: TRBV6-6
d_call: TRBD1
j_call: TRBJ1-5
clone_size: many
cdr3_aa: CASSVRQGGVDQPQHF
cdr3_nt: TGTGCCAGCAGTGTCCGACAGGGAGGCGTAGATCAGCCCCAGCATTTT

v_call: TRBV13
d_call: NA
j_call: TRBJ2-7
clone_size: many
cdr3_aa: CASSLRDGGYEQYF
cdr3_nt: TGTGCCAGCAGCTTACGGGACGGCGGGTACGAGCAGTACTTC

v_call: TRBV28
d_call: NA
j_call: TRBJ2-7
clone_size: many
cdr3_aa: CASSRRGGGPVYEQYF
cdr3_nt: TGTGCCAGCAGCCGCCGGGGAGGGGGCCCGGTTTACGAGCAGTACTTC

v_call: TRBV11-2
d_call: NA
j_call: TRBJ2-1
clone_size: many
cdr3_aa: CASSPPDSPSYNEQFF
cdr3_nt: TGTGCCAGCAGCCCTCCGGACTCCCCCTCCTACAATGAGCAGTTCTTC

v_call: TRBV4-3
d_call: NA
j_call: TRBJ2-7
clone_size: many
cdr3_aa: CASSQGAGNSYEQYF
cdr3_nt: TGCGCCAGCAGCCAAGGGGCAGGGAACTCCTACGAGCAGTACTTC

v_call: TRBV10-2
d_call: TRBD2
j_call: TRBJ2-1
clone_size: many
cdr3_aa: CASSEPSGSTEQFF
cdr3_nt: TGCGCCAGCAGTGAGCCTAGCGGGAGCACTGAGCAGTTCTTC

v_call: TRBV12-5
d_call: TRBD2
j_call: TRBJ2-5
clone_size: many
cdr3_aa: CASGAGLGEETQYF
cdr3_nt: TGTGCTAGTGGTGCGGGACTAGGGGAAGAGACCCAGTACTTC

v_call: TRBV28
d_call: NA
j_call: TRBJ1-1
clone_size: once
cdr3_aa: CASSLSQRPAEAFF
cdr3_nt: TGTGCCAGCAGTTTATCCCAACGGCCCGCTGAAGCTTTCTTT

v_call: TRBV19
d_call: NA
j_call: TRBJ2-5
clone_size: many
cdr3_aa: CASSGPARETQYF
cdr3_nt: TGTGCCAGTAGTGGACCCGCAAGGGAGACCCAGTACTTC

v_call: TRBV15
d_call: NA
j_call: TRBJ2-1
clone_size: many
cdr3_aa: CATSRDAAYNEQFF
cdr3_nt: TGTGCCACCAGCAGAGATGCAGCGTACAATGAGCAGTTCTTC

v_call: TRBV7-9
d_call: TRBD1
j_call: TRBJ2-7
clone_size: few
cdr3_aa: CASSLRQGNSYEQYF
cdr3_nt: TGTGCCAGCAGCCTCCGACAGGGAAACTCCTACGAGCAGTACTTC

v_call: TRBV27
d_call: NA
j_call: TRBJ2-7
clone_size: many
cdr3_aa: CASSFRGRVQDEQYF
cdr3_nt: TGTGCCAGCAGTTTTCGTGGGAGAGTTCAAGACGAGCAGTACTTC

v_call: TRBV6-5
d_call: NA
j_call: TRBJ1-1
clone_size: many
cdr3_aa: CASNRAWDTEAFF
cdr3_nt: TGTGCCAGCAACCGCGCATGGGACACTGAAGCTTTCTTT

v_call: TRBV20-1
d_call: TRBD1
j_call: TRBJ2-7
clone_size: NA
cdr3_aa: CSPTGGGAYEQYF
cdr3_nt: TGCAGTCCCACAGGGGGTGGGGCCTACGAGCAGTACTTC

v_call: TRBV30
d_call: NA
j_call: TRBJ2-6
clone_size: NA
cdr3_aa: CAWARGIGANVLTF
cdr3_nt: TGTGCCTGGGCCAGGGGAATTGGGGCCAACGTCCTGACTTTC